This entry lists 30 T cell receptor beta chains sequenced from one sample in a study of PD-1 blockade in classical Hodgkin lymphoma (dated by TCRdb to 2020 to 2022). Receptors were amplified or captured by the immunoSEQ multiplex PCR assay. Drawn from immuneACCESS, this table holds only the in-frame rearrangements with V and J called that TCRdb kept. Clones are partly lost; checked studies trace under half to an unresolved V gene and leave the rest unexplained. The sample table shows about 100,000 clones, and around 89% are seen once. The top ten clonotypes cover 6.6% of the sample. The label giving this sample's time point can be read as: cycle 2 day 1 (C2D1) of nivolumab. Every trial patient had relapsed after autologous stem cell transplantation, and cohorts A, B and C differed in prior brentuximab vedotin exposure. This material consisted of peripheral blood mononuclear cells (PBMCs), taken before the second cycle of nivolumab. These receptor sequences come from a human donor with classical Hodgkin lymphoma.

V and J are TRBV7-2 and TRBJ1-6, with 7 bases matching TRBD1. The ends lost 2 bases at V and 5 bases at J; junction bases unmatched: 9. From germline, CDR1 is SGHTA and CDR2 FQGNSA. The CDR3 runs 17 residues. CDR3 DNA sequence: TGTGCCAGCAGCTTAAGGGGGCCGGGACAAGATAATTCACCCCTCCACTTT. This gives the protein CASSLRGPGQDNSPLHF. Combining the CDR3 with reference TRBV7-2 and TRBJ1-6 gives the whole variable domain GAGVSQSPSNKVTEKGKDVELRCDPISGHTALYWYRQSLGQGLEFLIYFQGNSAPDKSGLPSDRFSAERTGGSVSTLTIQRTQQEDSAVYLCASSLRGPGQDNSPLHFGNGTRLTVT.

V gene TRBV9 combines with J gene TRBJ1-4, with 7 bases that match TRBD1. The germline gives CDR1 SGDLS, CDR2 YYNGEE. The trim removed 3 bases at V and 0 bases at J, leaving 5 bases unmatched. This CDR3 spans 16 amino acids. This chain's CDR3 is CASSEGDRPTNEKLFF. CDR3 sequence (DNA): TGTGCCAGCAGCGAGGGGGACAGACCAACTAATGAAAAACTGTTTTTT.

V usage is TRBV6-5 and J usage is TRBJ1-5; 7 bases match TRBD1. The CDR3 spans 15 residues. Germline values: CDR1 MNHEY, CDR2 SVGAGI. Germline trimming cut 7 bases from V and 7 bases from J; bases unmatched to any gene: 13. CDR3 in amino acids: CASTSKRGRDQPQHF. In DNA, the CDR3 is TGTGCCAGCACCTCTAAAAGGGGGCGCGACCAGCCCCAGCATTTT.

The CDR3 loop is CASSEWGARGTEAFF. CDR3 bases: TGTGCCAGCAGTGAGTGGGGGGCGCGCGGCACTGAAGCTTTCTTT. The chain employs TRBV25-1 and TRBJ1-1, with a possible D match to TRBD1 (6 bases). Trimming pared 3 bases from V and 4 bases from J, leaving 15 bases between. This CDR3 spans 15 amino acids. The V gene's germline CDR1 is MGHDK and CDR2 SYGVNS.

The chain carries TRBV11-3 and TRBJ2-7, with a weak D call TRBD2 (7 bases). The germline V and J ends were trimmed by 0 bases and 3 bases, with 12 bases remaining between them. Germline CDR1 SGHNT, CDR2 YENEEA. The CDR3 has 15 residues. CDR3 protein: CASSLEAGAGYEQYF. The CDR3 region has the DNA TGTGCCAGCAGCTTAGAGGCGGGGGCGGGCTACGAGCAGTACTTC.

The genes are TRBV5-1 and TRBJ2-2; D gene uncertain. The CDR3 sequence is 15 residues long. Germline CDR1 and CDR2: SGHRS and YFSETQ. V was shortened by 5 bases and J by 1 base, with 12 bases between the two germline ends. CDR3 residues: CASRPPPGNTGELFF. The CDR3 DNA follows: TGCGCCAGCAGGCCCCCCCCGGGGAACACCGGGGAGCTGTTTTTT. The entire variable domain, with the rest obtained from reference TRBV5-1 and TRBJ2-2, is as follows: KAGVTQTPRYLIKTRGQQVTLSCSPISGHRSVSWYQQTPGQGLQFLFEYFSETQRNKGNFPGRFSGRQFSNSRSEMNVSTLELGDSALYLCASRPPPGNTGELFFGEGSRLTVL.

The CDR3 here is CASRGLSPFYGYTF. The CDR3 nucleotides read TGTGCCAGCAGGGGGCTTAGCCCCTTCTATGGCTACACCTTC. This chain joins TRBV2 and TRBJ1-2; D may be TRBD1 (5 bases). The V gene lost 6 bases and the J gene lost 4 bases, with 15 bases spanning the gap. Germline V gives CDR1 SNHLY, CDR2 FYNNEI. This CDR3 has 14 amino acids.

The rearrangement joins TRBV19 to TRBJ1-5; 8 bases fit TRBD1. CDR1 and CDR2 from the germline V gene are LNHDA and SQIVND (reference sequence). The V gene end was trimmed by 7 bases and the J gene end by 3 bases; junction bases not matched to a gene: 8. The CDR3 spans 15 residues. The CDR3 is CASIRTGSHNQPQHF. The CDR3 DNA follows: TGTGCCAGTATTAGGACAGGGTCTCACAATCAGCCCCAGCATTTT.

The V gene is TRBV7-9, the J gene TRBJ1-1, with 7 positions matching TRBD1. Germline V gene data show CDR1 as SEHNR and CDR2 as FQNEAQ (reference sequence). The CDR3 has 15 amino acids. V lost 5 bases to trimming and J lost 3 bases; unmatched junction nucleotides: 9. Written as DNA, the CDR3 is TGTGCCAGCAGCCCTTCGACAGGGATGGACACTGAAGCTTTCTTT. It is translated as CASSPSTGMDTEAFF.

The gene calls are TRBV23-1 and TRBJ2-2, with 7 bases that match TRBD2. TRBV23-1 is annotated as an ORF whose role is uncertain. V was clipped by 0 bases and J by 6 bases; unmatched bases: 4. The CDR3 is made up of 15 amino acids. The CDR3 coding sequence is TGCGCCAGCAGTCAATCGACGGGGAGGGCCGGGGAGCTGTTTTTT. Translating gives CASSQSTGRAGELFF.

This chain uses TRBV4-3 with TRBJ1-2; D is perhaps TRBD1 (5 bases). CDR1 is LGHNA, CDR2 YSLEER, per germline. V lost 0 bases and J 9 bases, leaving 11 bases between the germline ends. This CDR3 comprises 13 residues. The DNA of the CDR3 is TGCGCCAGCAGCCAAGAGGGCAGGGCGAGCTACACCTTC. It is translated as CASSQEGRASYTF.

Concerning this clone: Other nucleotide sequences from this sample produce the same CDR3. This chain uses TRBV15 with TRBJ1-5, with D possibly matching TRBD1 (6 bases). The CDR3 runs to 17 residues. Looked up from germline, CDR1 is LNHNV and CDR2 is YYDKDF (reference sequence). V lost 0 bases to trimming and J lost 0 bases, with 12 bases between them. CDR3 sequence (DNA): TGTGCCACCAGCAGAGACCCAAACAGGGTTAGCAATCAGCCCCAGCATTTT. The encoded protein is CATSRDPNRVSNQPQHF.

V usage is TRBV7-9 and J usage is TRBJ2-7; D call uncertain. The germline gives CDR1 SEHNR, CDR2 FQNEAQ (reference sequence). V dropped 1 base and J dropped 4 bases, with 14 bases sitting between them. This CDR3 has 15 residues. CDR3 nucleotides: TGTGCCAGCAGCTTAGGACCTGAGAAGGGATACGAGCAGTACTTC. It is translated as CASSLGPEKGYEQYF.

The chain combines TRBV5-1 with TRBJ1-1; the match to TRBD1 covers 8 bases. The trim removed 5 bases at V and 2 bases at J, leaving 5 bases unmatched. CDR3 size: 14 residues. Germline CDR1 is SGHRS and CDR2 is YFSETQ. CDR3 sequence: CASSTGTGNTEAFF. The CDR3 region has the DNA TGCGCCAGCAGTACCGGGACAGGTAACACTGAAGCTTTCTTT.

The chain employs TRBV28 and TRBJ1-6, with D perhaps TRBD1 (6 bases). Germline loops: CDR1 MDHEN, CDR2 SYDVKM. The CDR3 is 15 residues long. The V and J ends lost 8 bases and 1 base respectively, with 12 bases between them. The CDR3 sequence: CASGTQGSYNSPLHF. CDR3 sequence (DNA): TGTGCCAGCGGCACACAGGGTTCCTATAATTCACCCCTCCACTTT.

The V and J genes are TRBV4-3 and TRBJ2-2; 8 nucleotides match TRBD2. The CDR3 sequence is 18 residues long. V gave up 1 base and J gave up 1 base; unmatched junction bases: 8. Germline CDR1 and CDR2: LGHNA and YSLEER. The CDR3 DNA follows: TGCGCCAGCAGCCAAGGGCTAGCGGGTAGAATGAACACCGGGGAGCTGTTTTTT. As protein: CASSQGLAGRMNTGELFF.

V is TRBV7-8 and J is TRBJ1-5; D ambiguous. Germline loops: CDR1 SGHVS, CDR2 FQNEAQ. Deletions cut 0 bases from V and 7 bases from J, with 19 bases between. CDR3 size: 17 residues. The CDR3 region is CASSLASIKGWRQPQHF. CDR3 DNA: TGTGCCAGCAGCTTAGCGTCGATAAAGGGTTGGCGACAGCCCCAGCATTTT.

This clone was counted a single time. The chain is built from TRBV4-1 and TRBJ1-1; D not resolved. Germline values: CDR1 MGHRA, CDR2 YSYEKL. The length of the CDR3 is 17 residues. V was cut by 0 bases and J by 5 bases, with 19 bases left in between. CDR3 in DNA: TGCGCCAGCAGCCAAGATTGGTCCCAAGCGGGGAGGACTGAAGCTTTCTTT. It specifies CASSQDWSQAGRTEAFF.

V gene TRBV15 combines with J gene TRBJ1-4, with D uncertain. The V end was cut by 1 base, the J end by 0 bases, with 9 bases between. CDR1 and CDR2 from the germline V gene are LNHNV and YYDKDF (reference sequence). The CDR3 loop spans 16 amino acids. The CDR3 here is CATSRGFGPTNEKLFF. CDR3 DNA: TGTGCCACCAGCAGAGGTTTTGGCCCAACTAATGAAAAACTGTTTTTT.

The gene calls are TRBV29-1 and TRBJ2-7; TRBD2 matches at 9 bases. Per germline, CDR1 SQVTM and CDR2 ANQGSEA. The V segment lost 5 bases and the J segment 3 bases; nucleotides outside the gene matches: 11. The CDR3 extends over 15 amino acids. CDR3 nucleotide sequence: TGCAGCGTTCGCTATCGCGGGACTAGCAGCTACGAGCAGTACTTC. It yields the protein CSVRYRGTSSYEQYF.

CDR3 bases: TGTGCCAGCAGTTTATATCGCGGTCAGCCCCAGCATTTT. Residues: CASSLYRGQPQHF. The chain joins TRBV28 to TRBJ1-5; the D is unclear. The CDR3 sequence is 13 residues long. The V end was cut by 1 base, the J end by 6 bases, with 7 bases between. Germline CDR1 is MDHEN and CDR2 is SYDVKM.

V and J are TRBV9 and TRBJ2-5; D not resolved. CDR1 is SGDLS, CDR2 YYNGEE, per germline. V was trimmed by 0 bases and J by 0 bases, leaving 9 bases between them. The CDR3 contains 15 residues. The CDR3 is CASSVGAANQETQYF. The CDR3 nucleotides are TGTGCCAGCAGCGTAGGGGCAGCGAACCAAGAGACCCAGTACTTC.

This clone came up a few times. This chain uses TRBV5-1 with TRBJ1-2, with 9 positions matching TRBD1. Per the germline V gene, CDR1 is SGHRS and CDR2 is YFSETQ. The CDR3 is 13 amino acids. V was pared by 4 bases and J by 4 bases, with 2 bases of the junction left unmatched. CDR3 DNA sequence: TGCGCCAGCAGCGGGACAGGGATCTATGGCTACACCTTC. Encoded protein: CASSGTGIYGYTF.

This rearrangement joins TRBV6-8 to TRBJ2-3; 7 bases align to TRBD1. With V trimmed by 6 bases and J by 3 bases, 6 bases remained unmatched. The CDR3 contains 14 residues. Germline CDR1 and CDR2: MNHGY and SAAAGT. The DNA of the CDR3 is TGTGCCAGCAGCGAGACAGGGTTAACAGATACGCAGTATTTT. This gives the protein CASSETGLTDTQYF.

The chain carries TRBV30 and TRBJ1-4; maybe TRBD1 (5 bases). This CDR3 has 14 amino acids. CDR1 and CDR2 from the germline V gene are GTSNPN and SVGIG (reference sequence). The ends were cut back, 4 bases at V and 4 bases at J, with 13 bases in the middle. The DNA for the CDR3 is TGTGCCTGGACCAAATCAGGGTTTAATGAAAAACTGTTTTTT. It specifies CAWTKSGFNEKLFF.

V is TRBV25-1 and J is TRBJ2-6; 7 nucleotides line up with TRBD1. The CDR3 covers 15 residues. V trimming: 4 bases; J trimming: 2 bases; junction bases outside the gene matches: 2. Germline V gives CDR1 MGHDK, CDR2 SYGVNS. Here the CDR3 DNA reads TGTGCCAGCAGTGGTGACAGGGCTGGGGCCAACGTCCTGACTTTC. Translating it yields CASSGDRAGANVLTF.

The rearrangement uses TRBV5-4 and TRBJ2-5; 11 bases align to TRBD1. The CDR3 totals 16 residues. The V gene end was trimmed by 4 bases and the J gene end by 5 bases; junction bases not matched to a gene: 10. From germline, CDR1 is SGHNT and CDR2 YYREEE (reference sequence). The CDR3 coding sequence is TGTGCCAGCAGCCCCGCTCTGGACAGGGGGCGGGAGACCCAGTACTTC. Its translation is CASSPALDRGRETQYF.

The chain has TRBV27 and TRBJ1-1; a possible D gene is TRBD1 (6 bases). From germline, CDR1 is MNHEY and CDR2 SMNVEV (reference sequence). The CDR3 contains 14 residues. V was trimmed by 2 bases and J by 4 bases, leaving 11 bases between them. Written as DNA, the CDR3 is TGTGCCAGCAGTTTACAAGGCAGGGGCACTGAAGCTTTCTTT. It specifies CASSLQGRGTEAFF.

The rearrangement joins TRBV30 to TRBJ2-6; unclear D gene. This CDR3 has 13 residues. The ends were cut back, 8 bases at V and 1 base at J, with 9 bases in the middle. The germline CDR1 and CDR2 sequences are GTSNPN and SVGIG (reference sequence). The CDR3 region has the DNA TGTGCCCGAGGAACTTCTGGGGCCAACGTCCTGACTTTC. Its protein product is CARGTSGANVLTF.

This clone was counted once. The chain has TRBV7-6 and TRBJ2-2; no definite D call. The CDR3 runs to 11 residues. CDR1 and CDR2 from the germline V gene are SGHVS and FNYEAQ. V was cut by 8 bases and J by 3 bases, with 4 bases left in between. CDR3 residues: CASRDTGELFF. The CDR3 bases are TGTGCCAGCCGAGACACCGGGGAGCTGTTTTTT.